Described below is a single TCR beta chain sequence and its context. The antigen this receptor binds is unknown. The sample holds no much larger clone one base away, and base qualities are not on file. In Seattle, one collaborating source enrolled patients while the infection was active and tracked those patients longitudinally over the course of disease. Each collaborating institution followed its own protocols to collect whole blood in K2EDTA tubes. For TCRbeta analysis, collaborator samples were shipped as frozen whole blood, as isolated PBMCs, or as DNA extracted from either sample type. TCRbeta CDR3 regions were amplified from genomic DNA by means of the immunoSEQ Assay, a bias-controlled multiplex PCR. The authors' analysis ran thus. The number of nucleated cells in each sample was estimated by amplification of reference gene primers within the assay. Sequence reads were collapsed and filtered to measure the absolute abundance of every unique TCRbeta CDR3 rearrangement. Productive Simpson clonality was computed per sample as the square root of Simpson's diversity index over productive rearrangements. The table was pulled from immuneACCESS by TCRdb, which kept in-frame rearrangements only. Such tables lose some clones; where checked, under half of the loss comes from unresolved V genes, and the rest has no known cause. V and J calls and clone size are given by that table; D and trimming were obtained from the DNA. The sample records 250,000 to 400,000 clones, approximately 90% of which are singletons. The ten biggest clones cover roughly 1.7% of the sample.

Reading the germline V gene (reference sequence) gives CDR1 SEHNR and CDR2 FQNEAQ. A distance of 13 bases separates the germline ends of V and J, which lose 6 bases and 8 bases respectively. The CDR3 sequence holds 13 residues, the cysteine and phenylalanine included. Solely the CDR3 DNA is kept, with 39 bases framed from the first base. This entry comes from a study of blood T cell repertoires in COVID-19 (dated by TCRdb to about 2020). Study-level background: Samples from collaborators originated in the United States, Italy and Spain and spanned both the acute and convalescent phases of COVID-19. The material from the prospective study consisted of cDNA or gDNA derived from T cells, B-cell-depleted T cells, or PBMCs. Deeply sampled blood TCRbeta repertoires from subjects exposed to, actively infected with, or recovered from COVID-19 were included in the dataset. The repertoires were released in a freely available public database meant as a resource for research on the immune response to SARS-CoV-2. The samples were drawn from the first 160 participants of the ongoing ImmuneRACE study and from 950 to 1,500 subjects provided by 6 global collaborators. A de-identified subject ID, COVID-19 status, age in years and sex were almost always included in the sample metadata. Where HLA class I and class II types were available, the types were taken from metadata supplied by the sample provider, not from assay-based typing. What the study reported, not specific to this receptor: The amount of clinical and demographic metadata varied by source and participant and was provided uncurated.

This receptor was taken from a woman aged 25-40 years with COVID-19, enrolled during active disease. Sequenced: peripheral blood. The receptor chain draws on TRBV7-9 and TRBJ2-2; there is no confident call for the D gene. The CDR3 protein sequence reads: CASSYPGWGELFF. The nucleotide sequence is TGTGCCAGCAGTTACCCAGGTTGGGGGGAGCTGTTTTTT. The variable domain in full, with residues beyond the CDR3 obtained from the reference TRBV7-9 and TRBJ2-2 genes, is DTGVSQNPRHKITKRGQNVTFRCDPISEHNRLYWYRQTLGQGPEFLTYFQNEAQLEKSRLLSDRFSAERPKGSFSTLEIQRTEQGDSAMYLCASSYPGWGELFFGEGSRLTVL.